The rows below give T cell receptor beta chains drawn from one sample of a study of OX40 agonist ivuxolimab in advanced cancers. Profiling relied on immunoSEQ multiplex PCR, and the TCRdb table lists in-frame clones only, not all of them. The sample contains about 19,000 clones, 79% of which appear only once. Specimen: CD4+ or CD8+ T cells sorted from blood, collected in a trial of the OX40 agonist ivuxolimab. The receptors shown here come from an adult with an advanced solid tumor such as melanoma, head and neck, liver or kidney cancer. Each CDR3 is given with its conserved first and last residue. The order of the fields is CDR3 protein, J gene, V gene.

CDR3aa: CASTWSGTPSWNGYTF
j_gene: TRBJ1-2
v_gene: TRBV14

CDR3aa: CASSLADQGNTIYF
j_gene: TRBJ1-3
v_gene: TRBV7-8

CDR3aa: CASTPLRGYLYEQYF
j_gene: TRBJ2-7
v_gene: TRBV6-5

CDR3aa: CASFGRGLTGELFF
j_gene: TRBJ2-2
v_gene: TRBV11-3

CDR3aa: CASSLEVSQPQHF
j_gene: TRBJ1-5
v_gene: TRBV11-1

CDR3aa: CASSYGGEGTEAFF
j_gene: TRBJ1-1
v_gene: TRBV27

CDR3aa: CASSPAEEAQYF
j_gene: TRBJ2-3
v_gene: TRBV18

CDR3aa: CATSKVVEGSYGYTF
j_gene: TRBJ1-2
v_gene: TRBV15

CDR3aa: CASSLGGGGTEAFF
j_gene: TRBJ1-1
v_gene: TRBV7-6

CDR3aa: CASSLEYEGGTEAFF
j_gene: TRBJ1-1
v_gene: TRBV7-6

CDR3aa: CARGVGGSKGYTF
j_gene: TRBJ1-2
v_gene: TRBV2

CDR3aa: CASSAAGTPGETQYF
j_gene: TRBJ2-5
v_gene: TRBV9

CDR3aa: CASSPDDARQGEYEQYF
j_gene: TRBJ2-7
v_gene: TRBV18

CDR3aa: CASSPNNQPQHF
j_gene: TRBJ1-5
v_gene: TRBV6-6

CDR3aa: CASNPGKGGEETQYF
j_gene: TRBJ2-5
v_gene: TRBV7-2

CDR3aa: CASSFGEAYEQYF
j_gene: -
v_gene: TRBV7-9

CDR3aa: CASSPDRAYNQPQHF
j_gene: TRBJ1-5
v_gene: TRBV27

CDR3aa: CASSLRQDLYEQYF
j_gene: TRBJ2-7
v_gene: TRBV5-6

CDR3aa: CASSFRGRVNTEAFF
j_gene: TRBJ1-1
v_gene: TRBV7-8

CDR3aa: CASSLTGGLYGYTF
j_gene: TRBJ1-2
v_gene: TRBV27

CDR3aa: CSPGTGFDNEQFF
j_gene: TRBJ2-1
v_gene: TRBV29-1

CDR3aa: CASSLGEYEQYF
j_gene: TRBJ2-7
v_gene: TRBV5-6

CDR3aa: CASSPPGQGNTEAFF
j_gene: TRBJ1-1
v_gene: TRBV19

CDR3aa: CASSFGQGGSEGYTF
j_gene: TRBJ1-2
v_gene: TRBV5-8

CDR3aa: CASSLDSQEQFF
j_gene: TRBJ2-1
v_gene: TRBV11-3

CDR3aa: CASRQADYSNQPQHF
j_gene: TRBJ1-5
v_gene: TRBV4-1

CDR3aa: CASSLAGATEAFF
j_gene: TRBJ1-1
v_gene: TRBV5-4

CDR3aa: CASTSGTGAYEQYF
j_gene: TRBJ2-7
v_gene: TRBV6-5

CDR3aa: CASSQGQEDGYGYTF
j_gene: TRBJ1-2
v_gene: TRBV4-1

CDR3aa: CASSLELGPREQFF
j_gene: TRBJ2-1
v_gene: TRBV7-2

CDR3aa: CASSLEGNSYNEQFF
j_gene: TRBJ2-1
v_gene: TRBV7-2

CDR3aa: CASSEAITILPLNTEAFF
j_gene: TRBJ1-1
v_gene: TRBV6-1

CDR3aa: CASSGPGRVGNSPLHF
j_gene: TRBJ1-6
v_gene: TRBV11-3

CDR3aa: CASSTGVTQFF
j_gene: TRBJ2-1
v_gene: TRBV6-1

CDR3aa: CASSGQGGEQYF
j_gene: TRBJ2-7
v_gene: TRBV4-1

CDR3aa: CASSLGWQGRTDTQYF
j_gene: TRBJ2-3
v_gene: TRBV7-3

CDR3aa: CASSFSGGPTDTQYF
j_gene: TRBJ2-3
v_gene: TRBV7-3

CDR3aa: CASSLGNTGELFF
j_gene: TRBJ2-2
v_gene: TRBV5-1

CDR3aa: CASSYWSTGSNEQFF
j_gene: TRBJ2-1
v_gene: TRBV4-3

CDR3aa: CASSPLDSHTEAFF
j_gene: TRBJ1-1
v_gene: TRBV7-9

CDR3aa: CASSLDFPPGRIYEQYF
j_gene: TRBJ2-7
v_gene: TRBV5-4

CDR3aa: CASSVRGNEETQYF
j_gene: TRBJ2-5
v_gene: TRBV5-6